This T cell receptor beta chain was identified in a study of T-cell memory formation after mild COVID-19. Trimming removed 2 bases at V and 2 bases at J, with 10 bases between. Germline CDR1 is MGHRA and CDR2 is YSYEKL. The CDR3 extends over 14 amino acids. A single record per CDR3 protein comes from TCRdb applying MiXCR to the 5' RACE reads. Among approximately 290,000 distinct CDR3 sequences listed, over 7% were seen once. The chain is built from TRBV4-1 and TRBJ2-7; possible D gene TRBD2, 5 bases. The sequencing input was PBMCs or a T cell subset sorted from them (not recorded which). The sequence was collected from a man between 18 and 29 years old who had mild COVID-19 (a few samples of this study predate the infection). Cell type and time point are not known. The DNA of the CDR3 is TGCGCCAGCAGCCAATCTGGAGCGGCCTACGAGCAGTACTTC. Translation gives CASSQSGAAYEQYF.